This TCR beta chain was identified in a study of blood T cell repertoires in COVID-19. Study background: There were acute and convalescent COVID-19 samples, and they came from the United States, Italy and Spain. From T cells, B-cell-depleted T cells, or PBMCs came the material, which was cDNA or gDNA.

How the authors handled the data: The assay estimated nucleated cells by amplifying reference gene primers. The repertoire was sequenced with immunoSEQ multiplex PCR; TCRdb's copy has only in-frame clones and lacks some. V and J calls and clone size come straight from that table; D and trimming were deduced from the DNA. The table records about 190,000 clones, approximately 90% of them present only once. The sequence derives from a man in his thirties or forties with acute or convalescent COVID-19. Sequencing was done on a sample of peripheral blood.

The CDR3 protein is CASSLDGTGSGNTIYF. The CDR3, as DNA: TGCGCCAGCAGCTTAGACGGGACAGGGTCAGGAAACACCATATATTTT. J is TRBJ1-3 and V is TRBV5-1, with 9 bases identical to TRBD1. V trimming: 2 bases; J trimming: 4 bases; junction bases outside the gene matches: 7. In germline, CDR1 is SGHRS, CDR2 YFSETQ. This CDR3 contains 16 residues.